This entry lists 7 T cell receptor beta chains sequenced from one sample in a study of blood T cell repertoires in COVID-19. The repertoire was sequenced with immunoSEQ multiplex PCR; TCRdb's copy has only in-frame clones and lacks some. The sample holds about 320,000 clones, about 85% seen once. The sequenced sample consisted of PBMCs or T cells enriched from blood (not recorded which). Every receptor here comes from a woman younger than 45 who had recovered from COVID-19.

The chain joins TRBV5-1 to TRBJ1-2, with TRBD1 identical over 8 bases. The CDR3 sequence is 16 residues long. V lost 3 bases, J lost 6 bases, and 13 bases stayed unmatched. Per germline, CDR1 SGHRS and CDR2 YFSETQ. CDR3 residues: CASSSSNGQGKNGYTF. CDR3 in DNA: TGCGCCAGCAGCTCATCGAATGGACAGGGAAAGAATGGCTACACCTTC. Together with reference TRBV5-1 and TRBJ1-2, the CDR3 gives the full variable domain: KAGVTQTPRYLIKTRGQQVTLSCSPISGHRSVSWYQQTPGQGLQFLFEYFSETQRNKGNFPGRFSGRQFSNSRSEMNVSTLELGDSALYLCASSSSNGQGKNGYTFGSGTRLTVV.

The gene calls are TRBV6-5 and TRBJ1-2; TRBD1 matches at 8 bases. The ends lost 7 bases at V and 8 bases at J; junction bases unmatched: 12. This CDR3 is built from 14 residues. Germline CDR1 MNHEY, CDR2 SVGAGI. The CDR3 region is CASTLGQDGFGYTF. The CDR3 DNA reads as TGTGCCAGCACCCTGGGACAGGATGGGTTCGGCTACACCTTC.

The gene calls are TRBV11-2 and TRBJ2-3; 11 bases line up with TRBD2. The CDR3 loop spans 15 amino acids. V gave up 5 bases and J gave up 2 bases; unmatched junction bases: 3. Germline loops: CDR1 SGHAT, CDR2 FQNNGV. The CDR3 is CASSPSGGTTDTQYF. CDR3 nucleotides: TGTGCCAGCAGCCCTAGCGGGGGGACCACAGATACGCAGTATTTT. The full variable domain, in which reference TRBV11-2 and TRBJ2-3 provide the parts outside the CDR3, is EAGVAQSPRYKIIEKRQSVAFWCNPISGHATLYWYQQILGQGPKLLIQFQNNGVVDDSQLPKDRFSAERLKGVDSTLKIQPAKLEDSAVYLCASSPSGGTTDTQYFGPGTRLTVL.

The J gene is TRBJ1-1, the V gene TRBV12-5; TRBD1 is a possible D gene (5 bases). Germline V gene data show CDR1 as LGHNT and CDR2 as FRNRAP. V was cut by 4 bases and J by 7 bases, with 10 bases left in between. The CDR3 totals 12 residues. CDR3 amino acids: CASGSRDFEAFF. CDR3 DNA: TGTGCTAGTGGTTCGAGGGACTTTGAAGCTTTCTTT.

The gene calls are TRBV9 and TRBJ2-5, with D perhaps matching TRBD1 (6 bases). In germline, CDR1 is SGDLS, CDR2 YYNGEE. The length of the CDR3 is 14 residues. The V end was cut by 2 bases, the J end by 3 bases, with 11 bases between. The CDR3 region is CASSVSGAEETQYF. CDR3 nucleotide sequence: TGTGCCAGCAGCGTCTCAGGGGCAGAAGAGACCCAGTACTTC.

The chain is built from TRBV15 and TRBJ1-1; possible D gene TRBD1, 5 bases. V lost 5 bases and J 4 bases, leaving 17 bases between the germline ends. This CDR3 comprises 15 residues. Germline V CDR1 and CDR2: LNHNV, YYDKDF (reference sequence). CDR3 DNA sequence: TGTGCCACCAGCTGGGGTCCGAGGCAGGGCACTGAAGCTTTCTTT. Translating gives CATSWGPRQGTEAFF.

This clone was recorded a few times. The CDR3 loop reads CASFLFFNSPLHF. The CDR3 nucleotides are TGTGCCAGCTTCCTCTTTTTCAATTCACCCCTCCACTTT. The chain links TRBV5-8 to TRBJ1-6; no firm D call. Between the trimmed V and J ends, which lost 7 bases and 7 bases, there was a span of 12 bases. The germline gives CDR1 SGHTS, CDR2 YDEGEE. The CDR3 has 13 residues.